The following is a TCR beta chain sequence with its context. Its cognate antigen is unknown. The CDR3 has 14 residues. V gave up 3 bases and J gave up 4 bases, with 12 bases separating them. The germline CDR1 and CDR2 sequences are MNHEY and SMNVEV (reference sequence). The data originate from a study of shared clonotypes between healthy human individuals. Study outcomes and limitations: As a rule, naive subsets had a larger estimated richness than memory subsets. Generation probability values for non-shared clonotypes were lower than those for clonotypes shared by all four donors.

Using immunoSEQ multiplex PCR, the repertoire was profiled, and TCRdb retains in-frame clones only, with some absent. The profile shows some 2.1 million clones, 90% to 95% of them singletons. Both subsets, CD45RA+ naive and CD45RA-negative memory, were split from the CD4+ cells. The specimen sequenced was naive CD4+ T cells sorted from blood. The subset is: CD45RA+ positively selected. The chain employs TRBV27 and TRBJ1-2; unclear D gene. This TCR was sampled from a man between 18 and 35 years old in good health. This chain's CDR3 is CASSFRDIGYGYTF. The CDR3 DNA reads as TGTGCCAGCAGTTTTCGGGATATTGGCTATGGCTACACCTTC.